This record covers a single T cell receptor (beta chain). What it binds is not known. It was with 60 Vbeta and 13 Jbeta primers that the PCR ran. Some clones are missing from TCRdb's copy, which holds only in-frame ones; the method was immunoSEQ multiplex PCR. This table holds approximately 79,000 clones, 78% found once. These data are taken from a study of cytomegalovirus exposure and HLA in healthy donors. Notes on the study in general: The authors later linked a missense DCLRE1C variant to TCR beta V- and J-gene trimming.

V was cut by 6 bases and J by 2 bases, with 8 bases left in between. There are 12 residues in the CDR3. The germline gives CDR1 MNHEY, CDR2 SMNVEV (reference sequence). Sequenced sample: PBMCs. This clonotype was obtained from a male donor in good health and CMV-seropositive. V usage is TRBV27 and J usage is TRBJ2-7; D may be TRBD2 (5 bases). The CDR3, as DNA: TGTGCCAGCAGGAAAGCGGCCTACGAGCAGTACTTC. Translating it yields CASRKAAYEQYF.